The rows below give T cell receptor beta chains drawn from one sample of a study of regulatory T cells in long-lasting Graves disease. MiXCR, applied by TCRdb to the multiplex PCR reads, yields one record per CDR3 protein. The repertoire consists of 650,000 to 850,000 distinct CDR3 sequences, with roughly 30% occurring once and the leading ten covering under 55%. The sequenced sample was peripheral blood mononuclear cells (PBMCs), obtained when the disease was refractory, from a patient treated with antithyroid drugs. All receptors derive from a female donor with Graves disease. CDR3s leave out the opening cysteine and the closing phenylalanine or tryptophan. A D gene is named only where the DNA matches it firmly. A clone size is listed for some rows: how often the clone was seen (once, few, many), or a class if it is expanded.

J gene: TRBJ1-2; V gene: TRBV29-1; clone size: .; D gene: .; CDR3 protein: SVEAGVYGYT
J gene: TRBJ1-1; V gene: TRBV4-1; clone size: .; D gene: .; CDR3 protein: ASSQGWAEAF
J gene: TRBJ1-1; V gene: TRBV19; clone size: .; D gene: .; CDR3 protein: ASKTDGLNTEAF
J gene: TRBJ2-7; V gene: TRBV25-1; clone size: .; D gene: TRBD2; CDR3 protein: ASSAGLAGAEQY
J gene: TRBJ1-1; V gene: TRBV15; clone size: .; D gene: .; CDR3 protein: ATSTPGGGRGTEAF
J gene: TRBJ1-1; V gene: TRBV27; clone size: .; D gene: TRBD1; CDR3 protein: ASSYLGQGIAEAF
J gene: TRBJ1-1; V gene: TRBV12-3/TRBV12-4; clone size: .; D gene: .; CDR3 protein: ASSLGAGVLGTEAF
J gene: TRBJ1-2; V gene: TRBV19; clone size: .; D gene: .; CDR3 protein: ASSTSGVGGYT
J gene: TRBJ1-1; V gene: TRBV11-2; clone size: few; D gene: .; CDR3 protein: ASSLAGWRGTTEAF
J gene: TRBJ1-2; V gene: TRBV6-1; clone size: few; D gene: .; CDR3 protein: ASRLGAGVAGYT
J gene: TRBJ2-1; V gene: TRBV12-3/TRBV12-4; clone size: .; D gene: TRBD2; CDR3 protein: ASSLLGLAGVHVEGEQF
J gene: TRBJ2-7; V gene: TRBV28; clone size: many; D gene: TRBD2; CDR3 protein: ASSFRGRLAGDHEQY
J gene: TRBJ1-2; V gene: TRBV7-9; clone size: .; D gene: TRBD1; CDR3 protein: ASSLASGTEKSYGYT
J gene: TRBJ1-5; V gene: TRBV4-1; clone size: .; D gene: .; CDR3 protein: ASSHPRTGERQPQH
J gene: TRBJ1-4; V gene: TRBV7-3; clone size: .; D gene: TRBD1; CDR3 protein: ASSLLQGTGVLKANEKLF
J gene: TRBJ1-1; V gene: TRBV29-1; clone size: .; D gene: .; CDR3 protein: SVRPGDTEAF
J gene: TRBJ1-4; V gene: TRBV11-2; clone size: few; D gene: .; CDR3 protein: ASSLSGALSEKLF